These 11 T cell receptor beta chains were sequenced from one sample in a study of human T cells and chemical hapten exposure. MiXCR, applied by TCRdb to the RACE reads, yields one record per CDR3 protein. The data show over 100,000 distinct CDR3 sequences, approximately 8.3% seen once. Time point defined: healthy volunteer bleed at 2 weeks. Extraction of total RNA was performed on unfractionated whole blood. Input material: whole blood. Every receptor here comes from a male donor in good health. Some clones in this sample may be carry-over from other donors' samples.

This clonotype is a singleton in its sample. V and J are TRBV20-1 and TRBJ2-5; tentatively, D is TRBD2 (5 bases). The V and J ends lost 2 bases and 5 bases respectively, with 12 bases between them. Germline V lookup: CDR1 DFQATT, CDR2 SNEGSKA (reference sequence). This CDR3 has 13 amino acids. This CDR3 reads CSARRNSVETQYF. CDR3 nucleotides: TGCAGTGCTAGAAGGAATAGCGTTGAGACCCAGTACTTC.

V gene TRBV14 combines with J gene TRBJ2-4; tentatively, D is TRBD1 (5 bases). Trimming stripped 0 bases from V and 3 bases from J, with 15 bases between. CDR3 length: 17 amino acids. Germline V CDR1 and CDR2: SGHDN, FVKESK. The CDR3 loop reads CASSQDRRRRGKNIQYF. The DNA for the CDR3 is TGTGCCAGCAGCCAAGATCGAAGGAGAAGGGGCAAAAACATTCAGTACTTC.

The J gene is TRBJ2-1, the V gene TRBV7-2, with unresolved D. V dropped 0 bases and J dropped 7 bases, with 7 bases sitting between them. CDR1 is SGHTA, CDR2 FQGNSA, per germline. The CDR3 extends over 13 amino acids. The CDR3 here is CASSLAIRNEQFF. The DNA of the CDR3 is TGTGCCAGCAGCTTAGCGATCAGAAATGAGCAGTTCTTC.

This clonotype was seen only a few times. This chain uses TRBV12-3 or TRBV12-4 with TRBJ2-3, with D possibly being TRBD1 (6 bases). CDR3 length: 15 amino acids. The germline V and J ends were trimmed by 8 bases and 0 bases, with 15 bases remaining between them. CDR3 amino acids: CASELRGSSTDTQYF. The CDR3 DNA sequence: TGTGCCAGCGAACTTAGGGGGTCTAGCACAGATACGCAGTATTTT.

This clonotype was seen more than once but under ten times. The chain links TRBV6-2 or TRBV6-3 to TRBJ1-1; D unresolved. This CDR3 is 14 amino acids long. With 6 bases removed from V and 0 bases from J, the gap between germline ends came to 11 bases. CDR1 is MNHEY and CDR2 is SVGEGT in the germline V gene. Here the CDR3 reads CASSPQGMNTEAFF. CDR3 DNA: TGTGCCAGCAGCCCTCAAGGGATGAACACTGAAGCTTTCTTT.

In this sample, this clonotype turned up a few times. The chain links TRBV4-2 to TRBJ2-1; D is tentatively TRBD1 or TRBD2 (5 bases each). Trimming stripped 0 bases from V and 8 bases from J, with 14 bases between. The CDR3 consists of 15 residues. The V gene's germline CDR1 is LGHNA and CDR2 YNFKEQ. The CDR3 loop is CASSQESREFDEQFF. CDR3 DNA: TGTGCCAGCAGCCAAGAGTCCAGGGAGTTCGATGAGCAGTTCTTC.

The rearrangement uses TRBV10-2 and TRBJ2-3, with a tentative D call TRBD1 (6 bases). From germline, CDR1 is WSHSY and CDR2 SAAADI. The CDR3 totals 16 residues. Trimming took 6 bases from V and 2 from J, leaving 18 bases between them. DNA of the CDR3: TGCGCCAGCAGCCTAAACAGGGTCCCCCACACAGATACGCAGTATTTT. Protein product: CASSLNRVPHTDTQYF.

This clonotype came up a few times. The chain uses TRBV28 and TRBJ2-7, with 7 bases matching TRBD1. This CDR3 contains 15 residues. After removal of 3 bases from V and 0 bases from J, the junction contained 5 bases not matched to a gene. Germline CDR1 is MDHEN and CDR2 is SYDVKM. CDR3 protein: CASSFRTGASYEQYF. CDR3 DNA: TGTGCCAGCAGTTTCCGCACAGGGGCCTCCTACGAGCAGTACTTC.

This clonotype was observed many times. The J gene is TRBJ1-6, the V gene TRBV27; D is unclear. The germline V gene has CDR1 MNHEY and CDR2 SMNVEV (reference sequence). CDR3 length: 12 residues. The V gene lost 6 bases and the J gene lost 6 bases, with 6 bases spanning the gap. In nucleotides, the CDR3 is TGTGCCAGCAGCTGGACTAATTCACCCCTCCACTTT. It specifies CASSWTNSPLHF.

This rearrangement joins TRBV27 to TRBJ2-7; 10 bases are shared with TRBD1. The CDR3 has 15 residues. With V trimmed by 0 bases and J by 5 bases, 4 bases remained unmatched. Germline lookup yields CDR1 MNHEY and CDR2 SMNVEV (reference sequence). CDR3 bases: TGTGCCAGCAGTTTATCTGGGACAGGGGTCCACGAGCAGTACTTC. Translating it yields CASSLSGTGVHEQYF.

This clonotype was observed a handful of times. This chain uses TRBV5-6 with TRBJ2-7; D possibly corresponds to TRBD1 (6 bases). This CDR3 is 15 amino acids long. V shed 2 bases and J shed 4 bases, with 16 bases lying between them. Germline CDR1 SGHDT, CDR2 YYEEEE. CDR3 coding DNA: TGTGCCAGCAGCTTCACGGACAGAAGTTCTTACGAGCAGTACTTC. It encodes CASSFTDRSSYEQYF.